The clone carrying this TCR beta chain was observed a single time. In the authors' workflow: Counts of nucleated cells, estimated from reference gene primer amplification, were obtained. Assay used: immunoSEQ multiplex PCR; TCRdb lists only in-frame clones, some missing. V and J calls and clone size come straight from that table; D and trimming were deduced from the DNA. Here the sample spans about 120,000 clones, roughly 79% being singletons. The data belong to a study of blood T cell repertoires in COVID-19. Study summary: Samples taken during acute and convalescent COVID-19 were collected in the United States, Italy and Spain. PBMCs, B-cell-depleted T cells, or T cells provided the cDNA or gDNA that made up the material.

This CDR3 has 16 amino acids. Deletions cut 5 bases from V and 2 bases from J, with 19 bases between. Looked up from germline, CDR1 is SGHTA and CDR2 is FQGNSA. The chain has TRBV7-2 and TRBJ2-7, with D maybe TRBD1 (6 bases). Specimen: peripheral blood. This clonotype originated in a man between 65 and 80 years old with acute or convalescent COVID-19. The CDR3 nucleotides read TGTGCCAGCAGCGAAACCGGGACAACAGTACCCTACGAGCAGTACTTC. Its protein product is CASSETGTTVPYEQYF.